The rows below give T cell receptor beta chains drawn from one sample of a study of graft-versus-host responses after intestinal transplantation. This table comes from immunoSEQ multiplex PCR, and its TCRdb copy is limited to in-frame clones, with some not included. The table records roughly 110,000 clones, 93% of them present only once. Their cognate antigens are unknown. Specimen: unstimulated CD8+ T cells sorted from spleen or lymph node cells, collected before transplant. The receptors derive from a human donor who was the organ donor for an intestinal transplant. Both conserved end residues are part of each CDR3. The D gene is left open where the match is weak. Rows may omit the clone size; those that give it use once, few, many or a size class.

D: NA
V: TRBV7-9
J: TRBJ2-7
size: NA
CDR3: CASSFRETSYEQYF
DNA: TGTGCCAGCAGCTTTCGGGAGACATCCTACGAGCAGTACTTC

D: NA
V: TRBV13
J: TRBJ2-5
size: NA
CDR3: CASSLVGLGARETQYF
DNA: TGTGCCAGCAGCTTAGTGGGGCTGGGGGCTCGGGAGACCCAGTACTTC

D: NA
V: TRBV19
J: TRBJ1-2
size: few
CDR3: CASRGEGSNYGYTF
DNA: TGTGCCAGCCGTGGGGAGGGGAGCAACTATGGCTACACCTTC

D: NA
V: TRBV4-1
J: TRBJ1-1
size: once
CDR3: CASSQASRPTEAFF
DNA: TGCGCCAGCAGCCAAGCAAGCCGTCCCACTGAAGCTTTCTTT

D: NA
V: TRBV11-2
J: TRBJ2-7
size: NA
CDR3: CASSPDSSYEQYF
DNA: TGTGCCAGCAGCCCAGACAGTTCCTACGAGCAGTACTTC

D: NA
V: TRBV19
J: TRBJ2-1
size: NA
CDR3: CASSPLLGESPNEQFF
DNA: TGTGCCAGTAGTCCCCTATTGGGGGAGAGCCCCAATGAGCAGTTCTTC

D: NA
V: TRBV30
J: TRBJ2-3
size: NA
CDR3: CAWSRDGTDTQYF
DNA: TGTGCCTGGAGTAGGGACGGCACAGATACGCAGTATTTT

D: NA
V: TRBV6-1
J: TRBJ1-5
size: NA
CDR3: CASSVKAYSNQPQHF
DNA: TGTGCCAGCAGTGTAAAGGCCTATAGCAATCAGCCCCAGCATTTT

D: TRBD2
V: TRBV5-1
J: TRBJ2-7
size: NA
CDR3: CASSFGLEISYEQYF
DNA: TGCGCCAGCAGCTTCGGACTAGAGATCTCCTACGAGCAGTACTTC

D: NA
V: TRBV6-5
J: TRBJ2-3
size: NA
CDR3: CASSYSGQTSTQYF
DNA: TGTGCCAGCAGTTACTCCGGGCAGACGTCGACGCAGTATTTT

D: TRBD1
V: TRBV30
J: TRBJ1-1
size: NA
CDR3: CAWSYGTGGTEAFF
DNA: TGTGCCTGGAGTTACGGGACAGGGGGCACTGAAGCTTTCTTT

D: TRBD1
V: TRBV27
J: TRBJ1-2
size: NA
CDR3: CASRDTGVYYGYTF
DNA: TGTGCCAGCAGAGACACAGGGGTTTACTATGGCTACACCTTC

D: TRBD2
V: TRBV11-1
J: TRBJ2-7
size: NA
CDR3: CASSLMGTSDEQYF
DNA: TGTGCCAGCAGCTTAATGGGGACTAGTGACGAGCAGTACTTC

D: TRBD1
V: TRBV9
J: TRBJ2-3
size: NA
CDR3: CATGAGGAGTQYF
DNA: TGTGCCACAGGGGCAGGGGGAGCCGGTACGCAGTATTTT

D: NA
V: TRBV9
J: TRBJ1-2
size: once
CDR3: CASSVGDYGYTF
DNA: TGTGCCAGCAGCGTAGGGGACTATGGCTACACCTTC

D: TRBD1
V: TRBV27
J: TRBJ1-5
size: NA
CDR3: CASRYRGGNQPQHF
DNA: TGTGCCAGCAGATACAGGGGGGGCAATCAGCCCCAGCATTTT

D: TRBD1
V: TRBV7-9
J: TRBJ2-7
size: NA
CDR3: CASSDYLGGQLEQYF
DNA: TGTGCCAGCAGCGACTACTTAGGGGGACAGTTAGAGCAGTACTTC

D: NA
V: TRBV9
J: TRBJ2-5
size: once
CDR3: CASSSGARMETQYF
DNA: TGTGCCAGCAGCTCCGGGGCCAGGATGGAGACCCAGTACTTC

D: NA
V: TRBV19
J: TRBJ1-2
size: NA
CDR3: CASWDPNYGYTF
DNA: TGTGCCAGTTGGGACCCCAACTATGGCTACACCTTC

D: NA
V: TRBV25-1
J: TRBJ2-5
size: NA
CDR3: CASSVGRETQYF
DNA: TGTGCCAGCAGTGTGGGGCGAGAGACCCAGTACTTC

D: NA
V: TRBV7-2
J: TRBJ2-5
size: NA
CDR3: CASSEQEVKGTQYF
DNA: TGTGCCAGCAGTGAGCAGGAGGTGAAAGGGACCCAGTACTTC

D: NA
V: TRBV2
J: TRBJ2-5
size: NA
CDR3: CASGRRDIQETQYF
DNA: TGTGCCAGCGGGAGACGGGACATCCAAGAGACCCAGTACTTC

D: NA
V: TRBV7-7
J: TRBJ1-5
size: NA
CDR3: CASSLVSVGEGRNQPQHF
DNA: TGTGCCAGCAGCTTAGTGTCGGTTGGCGAGGGTCGCAATCAGCCCCAGCATTTT

D: NA
V: TRBV10-3
J: TRBJ2-7
size: NA
CDR3: CAISEAQGSYEQYF
DNA: TGTGCCATCAGTGAGGCTCAGGGTTCCTACGAGCAGTACTTC

D: TRBD2
V: TRBV7-9
J: TRBJ2-7
size: NA
CDR3: CASMVLAGSHEQYF
DNA: TGTGCCAGCATGGTTCTAGCGGGAAGCCACGAGCAGTACTTC

D: TRBD1
V: TRBV19
J: TRBJ1-1
size: NA
CDR3: CASSIGLTGARRNTEAFF
DNA: TGTGCCAGTAGTATAGGACTTACAGGGGCGAGGAGGAACACTGAAGCTTTCTTT

D: NA
V: TRBV2
J: TRBJ1-5
size: NA
CDR3: CASRRGARNQPQHF
DNA: TGTGCCAGCAGGAGGGGGGCGCGCAATCAGCCCCAGCATTTT

D: TRBD2
V: TRBV27
J: TRBJ2-1
size: NA
CDR3: CASSLDSGSTYNEQFF
DNA: TGTGCCAGCAGTTTGGACAGCGGGAGTACCTACAATGAGCAGTTCTTC

D: TRBD2
V: TRBV28
J: TRBJ2-1
size: NA
CDR3: CASSSRLARDNEQFF
DNA: TGTGCCAGCAGTTCGCGACTAGCTAGGGACAATGAGCAGTTCTTC

D: TRBD1
V: TRBV9
J: TRBJ1-1
size: NA
CDR3: CASSVATGDEAFF
DNA: TGTGCCAGCAGCGTAGCCACAGGGGACGAAGCTTTCTTT

D: NA
V: TRBV19
J: TRBJ1-1
size: NA
CDR3: CASSRGPEAFF
DNA: TGTGCCAGTAGTAGGGGCCCTGAAGCTTTCTTT

D: TRBD2
V: TRBV7-9
J: TRBJ2-7
size: NA
CDR3: CASSQGGGGRGTYEQYF
DNA: TGTGCCAGCAGCCAGGGCGGGGGAGGGAGAGGAACCTACGAGCAGTACTTC